What follows is one T cell receptor beta chain and its context. Its specific antigen is unknown. One base away there is no much larger clone; base qualities are not given. TCRbeta CDR3 regions were amplified from genomic DNA by means of the immunoSEQ Assay, a bias-controlled multiplex PCR. Under the source paper's analysis protocol: Nucleated cell counts per sample were estimated from amplification of reference gene primers within the assay. Sequence reads were collapsed and filtered to measure the absolute abundance of every unique TCRbeta CDR3 rearrangement. For each sample, productive Simpson clonality was calculated by taking the square root of Simpson's diversity index across productive rearrangements. TCRdb took over this immuneACCESS table, retaining in-frame rearrangements with V and J assigned. Such tables are incomplete; in checked studies, under half of the missing clones stem from an unresolved V gene, and the remainder is unexplained. The V and J calls and the clone size are those of that table, but D and trimming were determined from the DNA. The sample table holds approximately 140,000 clones, of which around nine tenths were seen once. 2.3% of the sample is in the top ten clones.

The data belong to a study of blood T cell repertoires in COVID-19 (dated by TCRdb to 2019 to 2021). In the study overall: Samples from collaborators originated in the United States, Italy and Spain and spanned both the acute and convalescent phases of COVID-19. The prospective study material was composed of cDNA or gDNA derived from T cells, B-cell-depleted T cells, or PBMCs. Subjects who had been exposed to COVID-19, were actively infected with it, or had recovered from it provided the deeply sampled blood TCRbeta repertoires that made up the dataset. The repertoires were made available in a free public database intended to serve as a resource for research on the immune response to SARS-CoV-2. The samples were drawn from two sources: the first 160 participants of the ongoing ImmuneRACE study, and 1,200 or so subjects contributed by 6 global collaborators. A de-identified subject ID, COVID-19 status, age in years and sex were almost always included in the sample metadata. Where HLA class I and class II types were available, the types were taken from metadata supplied by the sample provider, not from assay-based typing.

The cysteine opens and the phenylalanine closes a CDR3 of 14 amino acids. The read is trimmed to its CDR3 DNA, 42 bases read in frame from base 1. The germline V gene yields MDHEN for CDR1 and SYDVKM for CDR2. Germline trimming: 6 bases from V, 11 bases from J; junction bases outside gene matches: 11. Each collaborating institution followed its own protocols to collect whole blood in K2EDTA tubes. For TCRbeta analysis, collaborators shipped samples as frozen whole blood, isolated PBMCs, or DNA extracted from either of those sample types. Summary of the overall study and its limitations: Clinical and demographic metadata were provided uncurated, with the amount varying by source and participant.

This TCR was sampled from a human donor in a cohort sampled during active COVID-19. Recombination connected TRBV28 to TRBJ1-4, and 8 bases in between align with TRBD1. Input material: peripheral blood. The CDR3 protein is CASRPFIQGAKLFF. The nucleotides read TGTGCCAGCAGACCCTTTATTCAGGGGGCTAAACTGTTTTTT. The entire variable domain, with the stretches around the CDR3 drawn from the reference TRBV28 and TRBJ1-4 proteins, is DVKVTQSSRYLVKRTGEKVFLECVQDMDHENMFWYRQDPGLGLRLIYFSYDVKMKEKGDIPEGYSVSREKKERFSLILESASTNQTSMYLCASRPFIQGAKLFFGSGTQLSVL.